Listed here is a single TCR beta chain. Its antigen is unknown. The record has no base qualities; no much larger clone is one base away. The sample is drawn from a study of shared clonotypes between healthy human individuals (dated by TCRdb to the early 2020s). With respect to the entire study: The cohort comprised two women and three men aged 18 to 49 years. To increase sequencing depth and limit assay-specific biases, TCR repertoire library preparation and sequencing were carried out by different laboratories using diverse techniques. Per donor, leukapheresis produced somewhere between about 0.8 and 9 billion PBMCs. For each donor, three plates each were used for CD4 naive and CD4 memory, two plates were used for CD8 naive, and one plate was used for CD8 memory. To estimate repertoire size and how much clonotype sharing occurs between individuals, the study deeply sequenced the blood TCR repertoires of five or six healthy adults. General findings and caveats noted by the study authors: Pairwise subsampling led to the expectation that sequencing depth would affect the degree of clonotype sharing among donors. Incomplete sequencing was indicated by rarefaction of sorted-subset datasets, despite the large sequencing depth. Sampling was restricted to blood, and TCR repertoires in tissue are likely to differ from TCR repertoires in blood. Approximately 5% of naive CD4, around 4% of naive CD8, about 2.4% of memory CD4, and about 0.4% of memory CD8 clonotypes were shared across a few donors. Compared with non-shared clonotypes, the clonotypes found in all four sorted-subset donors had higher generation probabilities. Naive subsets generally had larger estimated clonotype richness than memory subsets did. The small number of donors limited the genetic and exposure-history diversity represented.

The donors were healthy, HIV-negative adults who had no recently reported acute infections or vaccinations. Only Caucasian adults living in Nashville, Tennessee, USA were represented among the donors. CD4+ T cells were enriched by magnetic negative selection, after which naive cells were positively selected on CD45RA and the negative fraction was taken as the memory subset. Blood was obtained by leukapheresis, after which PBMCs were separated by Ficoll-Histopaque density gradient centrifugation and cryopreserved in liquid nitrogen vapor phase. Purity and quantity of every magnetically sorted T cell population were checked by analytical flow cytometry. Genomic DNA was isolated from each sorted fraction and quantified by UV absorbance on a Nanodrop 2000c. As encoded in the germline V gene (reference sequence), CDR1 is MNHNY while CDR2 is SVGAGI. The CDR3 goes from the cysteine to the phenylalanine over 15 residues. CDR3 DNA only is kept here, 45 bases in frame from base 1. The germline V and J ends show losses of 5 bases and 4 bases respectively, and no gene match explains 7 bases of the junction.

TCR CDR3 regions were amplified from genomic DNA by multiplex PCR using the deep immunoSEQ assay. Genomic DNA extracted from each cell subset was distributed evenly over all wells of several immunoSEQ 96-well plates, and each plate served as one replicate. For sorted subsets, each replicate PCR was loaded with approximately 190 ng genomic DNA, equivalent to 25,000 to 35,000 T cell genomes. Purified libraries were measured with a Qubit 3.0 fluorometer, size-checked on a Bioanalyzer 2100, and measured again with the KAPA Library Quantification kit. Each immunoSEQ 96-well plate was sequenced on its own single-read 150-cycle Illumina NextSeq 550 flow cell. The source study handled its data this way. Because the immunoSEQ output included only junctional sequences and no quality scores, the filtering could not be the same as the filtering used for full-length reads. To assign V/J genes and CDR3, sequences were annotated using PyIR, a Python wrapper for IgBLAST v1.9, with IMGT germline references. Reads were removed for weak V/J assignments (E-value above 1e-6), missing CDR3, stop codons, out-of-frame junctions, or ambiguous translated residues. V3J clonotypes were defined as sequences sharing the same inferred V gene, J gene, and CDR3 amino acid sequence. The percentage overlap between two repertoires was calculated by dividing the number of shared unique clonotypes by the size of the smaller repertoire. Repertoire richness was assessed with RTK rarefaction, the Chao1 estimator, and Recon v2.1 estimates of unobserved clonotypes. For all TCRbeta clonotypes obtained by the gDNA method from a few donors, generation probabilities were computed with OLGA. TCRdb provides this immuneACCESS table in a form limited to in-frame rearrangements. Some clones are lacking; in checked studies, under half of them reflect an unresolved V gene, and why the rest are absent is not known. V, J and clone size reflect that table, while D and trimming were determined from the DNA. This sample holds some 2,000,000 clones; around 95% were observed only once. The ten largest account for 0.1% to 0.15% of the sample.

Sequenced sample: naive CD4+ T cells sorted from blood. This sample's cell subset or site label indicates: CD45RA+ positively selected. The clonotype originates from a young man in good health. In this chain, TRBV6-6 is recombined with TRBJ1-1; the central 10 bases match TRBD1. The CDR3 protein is CASSAPGQGTTEAFF. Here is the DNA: TGTGCCAGCAGTGCTCCGGGACAGGGGACCACTGAAGCTTTCTTT.